This TCR beta chain derives from a study of cytomegalovirus exposure and HLA in healthy donors. The repertoire was sequenced with immunoSEQ multiplex PCR; TCRdb's copy has only in-frame clones and lacks some. The sample lists more than 300,000 clones, 86% occurring once. What was sequenced was PBMCs. The source of this sequence is a young woman in good health and CMV-seronegative.

CDR3 protein: CASSQGDRENQPQHF. CDR3 nucleotide sequence: TGTGCCAGCAGCCAAGGGGACAGGGAAAATCAGCCCCAGCATTTT. The chain couples TRBV4-2 to TRBJ1-5, with 9 bases that match TRBD1. The trim removed 1 base at V and 4 bases at J, leaving 2 bases unmatched. This CDR3 spans 15 amino acids. Germline V gives CDR1 LGHNA, CDR2 YNFKEQ.